Listed below are T cell receptor beta chains from one sample, sequenced in a study of blood T cell repertoires in COVID-19. The protocol was immunoSEQ multiplex PCR, while the TCRdb copy is restricted to in-frame clones and leaves out a portion. The sample records some 490,000 clones, approximately 91% being singletons. Sequenced input: PBMCs or T cells enriched from blood (not recorded which). The source is a woman between 55 and 75 years old who had recovered from COVID-19. The CDR3 runs from the conserved cysteine through the conserved F or W. The order of the fields is CDR3 length, J gene, clone size, D gene, V gene, CDR3 protein, CDR3 DNA. A D gene is named only where the DNA matches it firmly. Not every row has a clone size; where given, it reads once, few, many or a size class.

15,TRBJ2-7,NA,NA,TRBV5-8,CASSFLAALTYEQYF,TGTGCCAGCAGCTTTCTCGCGGCCTTAACCTACGAGCAGTACTTC
12,TRBJ2-3,NA,NA,TRBV30,CAWSVRPGTQYF,TGTGCCTGGAGTGTACGCCCGGGTACGCAGTATTTT
14,TRBJ1-2,NA,TRBD1,TRBV5-1,CASSPAGQNYGYTF,TGCGCCAGCAGCCCGGCGGGACAGAACTATGGCTACACCTTC
13,TRBJ2-2,NA,TRBD1,TRBV5-1,CASNADRTGELFF,TGCGCCAGCAACGCGGACAGGACCGGGGAGCTGTTTTTT
15,TRBJ1-2,NA,TRBD1,TRBV4-1,CASSQLQGIYYGYTF,TGCGCCAGCAGCCAACTACAGGGGATCTACTATGGCTACACCTTC
16,TRBJ2-2,NA,NA,TRBV18,CASSPTTGPNTGELFF,TGTGCCAGCTCACCAACCACAGGCCCGAACACCGGGGAGCTGTTTTTT
12,TRBJ1-1,NA,NA,TRBV20-1,CSASLMNTEAFF,TGCAGTGCTAGTCTTATGAACACTGAAGCTTTCTTT
14,TRBJ2-3,NA,NA,TRBV5-1,CASSRSGVGDTQYF,TGCGCCAGCAGCCGTTCCGGGGTTGGTGATACGCAGTATTTT
15,TRBJ1-2,NA,NA,TRBV3-1/TRBV3-2,CASSHGWLPAGGYTF,TGTGCCAGCAGCCATGGGTGGCTGCCGGCGGGGGGCTACACCTTC
15,TRBJ1-3,NA,TRBD1,TRBV5-6,CASSLGQGRGNTIYF,TGTGCCAGCAGCTTAGGACAGGGCAGGGGAAACACCATATATTTT
14,TRBJ1-5,NA,NA,TRBV27,CASRGQVGNQPQHF,TGTGCCAGCAGGGGGCAAGTAGGCAATCAGCCCCAGCATTTT
13,TRBJ1-1,once,NA,TRBV6-5,CASSYGRFTEAFF,TGTGCCAGCAGTTACGGTCGGTTCACTGAAGCTTTCTTT
18,TRBJ1-3,NA,NA,TRBV4-1,CASSQPTSAGAGTNTIYF,TGCGCCAGCAGCCAACCAACCTCCGCAGGGGCCGGAACAAACACCATATATTTT
14,TRBJ2-3,NA,NA,TRBV5-1,CASRFQRSTDTQYF,TGCGCCAGCAGGTTCCAGCGTAGCACAGATACGCAGTATTTT
14,TRBJ1-5,NA,TRBD1,TRBV6-1,CASSENRGHQPQHF,TGTGCCAGCAGTGAAAACAGGGGTCATCAGCCCCAGCATTTT
13,TRBJ1-4,NA,TRBD1,TRBV30,CAGGTGFLEKLFF,TGTGCTGGTGGGACAGGGTTTTTGGAAAAACTGTTTTTT
15,TRBJ2-1,NA,TRBD1,TRBV7-6,CASSPGTGDYNEQFF,TGTGCCAGCAGCCCCGGGACAGGGGATTACAATGAGCAGTTCTTC
15,TRBJ1-4,NA,TRBD1,TRBV4-1,CASSPGTGGGEKLFF,TGCGCCAGCAGCCCGGGGACAGGGGGCGGTGAAAAACTGTTTTTT
14,TRBJ1-3,few,NA,TRBV13,CASSRQHSGNTIYF,TGTGCCAGCAGCCGACAGCACTCTGGAAACACCATATATTTT
16,TRBJ1-1,NA,TRBD1,TRBV5-1,CASSLGMTGKETEAFF,TGCGCCAGCAGCTTGGGGATGACAGGGAAAGAGACTGAAGCTTTCTTT
14,TRBJ2-5,NA,TRBD1,TRBV5-4,CASSRRDRDETQYF,TGTGCCAGCAGCCGCCGGGACAGGGACGAGACCCAGTACTTC
13,TRBJ1-3,NA,NA,TRBV4-1,CASRGHAGNTIYF,TGCGCCAGCAGGGGCCATGCCGGAAACACCATATATTTT
11,TRBJ1-1,NA,NA,TRBV24-1,CATSRGTEAFF,TGTGCCACCAGTCGGGGTACTGAAGCTTTCTTT
15,TRBJ1-1,NA,NA,TRBV7-9,CASRREGFFYSEAFF,TGTGCCAGCAGACGGGAGGGGTTCTTTTATAGTGAAGCTTTCTTT
16,TRBJ2-2,once,TRBD1,TRBV7-6,CASSFFGTANTGELFF,TGTGCCAGCAGCTTTTTCGGGACAGCGAACACCGGGGAGCTGTTTTTT
19,TRBJ2-1,NA,NA,TRBV21-1,CASSKDTSGGESSYNEQFF,TGTGCCAGCAGCAAAGACACTAGCGGGGGGGAAAGCTCCTACAATGAGCAGTTCTTC
15,TRBJ2-5,NA,TRBD2,TRBV30,CAWSVQAGGRETQYF,TGTGCCTGGAGTGTACAAGCGGGGGGGCGAGAGACCCAGTACTTC
14,TRBJ1-2,few,TRBD1,TRBV4-1,CASSQEGQGDGYTF,TGCGCCAGCAGCCAAGAGGGACAGGGCGATGGCTACACCTTC
14,TRBJ1-1,NA,NA,TRBV7-8,CASSLADKNTEAFF,TGTGCCAGCAGCTTAGCGGACAAGAACACTGAAGCTTTCTTT
13,TRBJ1-2,NA,NA,TRBV2,CASSARGSYGYTF,TGTGCCAGCAGTGCCAGGGGCAGCTATGGCTACACCTTC
12,TRBJ1-1,NA,NA,TRBV12-3/TRBV12-4,CASSRSRGEAFF,TGTGCCAGCAGTCGCTCAAGGGGCGAAGCTTTCTTT
15,TRBJ1-5,NA,TRBD1,TRBV30,CAWSPLRDRGQPQHF,TGTGCCTGGAGTCCCCTCCGGGACAGGGGACAGCCCCAGCATTTT
14,TRBJ1-4,NA,NA,TRBV4-1,CASSRTETVEKLFF,TGCGCCAGCAGCCGTACCGAGACAGTGGAAAAACTGTTTTTT
15,TRBJ2-5,NA,TRBD2,TRBV11-3,CASTPRGTTGETQYF,TGTGCCAGCACTCCCCGGGGGACTACGGGAGAGACCCAGTACTTC
15,TRBJ2-3,NA,TRBD1,TRBV5-1,CASSADRGRTDTQYF,TGCGCCAGCAGCGCCGACAGGGGGCGAACAGATACGCAGTATTTT
15,TRBJ1-5,once,NA,TRBV5-1,CASSLEPGGNQPQHF,TGCGCCAGCAGCTTGGAACCAGGGGGCAATCAGCCCCAGCATTTT